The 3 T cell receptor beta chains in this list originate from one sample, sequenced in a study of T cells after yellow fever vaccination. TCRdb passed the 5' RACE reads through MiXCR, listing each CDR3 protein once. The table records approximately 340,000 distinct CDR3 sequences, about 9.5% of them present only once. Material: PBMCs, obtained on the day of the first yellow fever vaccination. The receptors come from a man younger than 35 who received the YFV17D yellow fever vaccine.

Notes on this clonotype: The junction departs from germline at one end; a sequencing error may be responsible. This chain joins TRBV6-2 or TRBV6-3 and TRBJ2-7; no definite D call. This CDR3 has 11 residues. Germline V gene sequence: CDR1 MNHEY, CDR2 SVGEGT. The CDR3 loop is CATSNSYEQYF. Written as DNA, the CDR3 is TGTGCCACCAGTAACAGCTACGAGCAGTACTTC.

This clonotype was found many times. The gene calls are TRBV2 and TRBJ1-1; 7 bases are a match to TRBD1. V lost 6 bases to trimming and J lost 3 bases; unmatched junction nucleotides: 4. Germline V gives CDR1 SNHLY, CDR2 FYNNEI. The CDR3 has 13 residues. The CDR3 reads CASRGQRYTEAFF. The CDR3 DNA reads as TGTGCCAGCAGGGGACAGAGGTACACTGAAGCTTTCTTT. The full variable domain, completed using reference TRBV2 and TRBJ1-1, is EPEVTQTPSHQVTQMGQEVILRCVPISNHLYFYWYRQILGQKVEFLVSFYNNEISEKSEIFDDQFSVERPDGSNFTLKIRSTKLEDSAMYFCASRGQRYTEAFFGQGTRLTVV.

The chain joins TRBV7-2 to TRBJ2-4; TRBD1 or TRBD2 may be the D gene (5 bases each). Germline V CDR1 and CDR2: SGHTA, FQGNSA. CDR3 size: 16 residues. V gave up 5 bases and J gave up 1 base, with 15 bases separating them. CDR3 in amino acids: CASSLDWGSAKNIQYF. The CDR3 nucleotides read TGTGCCAGCAGCCTCGACTGGGGGTCGGCCAAAAACATTCAGTACTTC.